These 3 T cell receptor beta chains originate from one sample sequenced in a study of blood T cell repertoires in COVID-19. Here immunoSEQ multiplex PCR was the method, and the copy in TCRdb shows in-frame clones only, minus some. This sample has about 250,000 clones, with less than 90% found just once. Sequenced input: PBMCs or T cells enriched from blood (not recorded which). These receptors were taken from a woman aged 45-59 years who had recovered from COVID-19.

This chain links TRBV2 with TRBJ2-2; 11 bases fit TRBD1. The CDR3 spans 14 residues. Unmatched junction bases numbered 3, after V lost 7 bases and J lost 5 bases. Germline CDR1 SNHLY, CDR2 FYNNEI. CDR3 loop: CASTGDRGTGELFF. CDR3 coding DNA: TGTGCCAGCACCGGGGACAGGGGGACCGGGGAGCTGTTTTTT.

The rearrangement links TRBV7-9 to TRBJ1-6; TRBD1 agrees at 9 bases. The CDR3 has 15 amino acids. CDR1 and CDR2 (germline): SEHNR, FQNEAQ (reference sequence). The trim removed 5 bases at V and 8 bases at J, leaving 7 bases unmatched. Here the CDR3 reads CASSPGTGRDSPLHF. The CDR3 bases are TGTGCCAGCAGCCCAGGGACAGGGCGGGATTCACCCCTCCACTTT.

V is TRBV9 and J is TRBJ2-1, with D perhaps TRBD2 (6 bases). Between the trimmed V and J ends, which lost 2 bases and 4 bases, there was a span of 13 bases. The CDR3 runs to 15 residues. CDR1 SGDLS and CDR2 YYNGEE come from the germline V gene. CDR3 sequence reads: CASSVGGGVYNEQFF. Written as DNA, the CDR3 is TGTGCCAGCAGCGTCGGGGGAGGTGTATACAATGAGCAGTTCTTC.